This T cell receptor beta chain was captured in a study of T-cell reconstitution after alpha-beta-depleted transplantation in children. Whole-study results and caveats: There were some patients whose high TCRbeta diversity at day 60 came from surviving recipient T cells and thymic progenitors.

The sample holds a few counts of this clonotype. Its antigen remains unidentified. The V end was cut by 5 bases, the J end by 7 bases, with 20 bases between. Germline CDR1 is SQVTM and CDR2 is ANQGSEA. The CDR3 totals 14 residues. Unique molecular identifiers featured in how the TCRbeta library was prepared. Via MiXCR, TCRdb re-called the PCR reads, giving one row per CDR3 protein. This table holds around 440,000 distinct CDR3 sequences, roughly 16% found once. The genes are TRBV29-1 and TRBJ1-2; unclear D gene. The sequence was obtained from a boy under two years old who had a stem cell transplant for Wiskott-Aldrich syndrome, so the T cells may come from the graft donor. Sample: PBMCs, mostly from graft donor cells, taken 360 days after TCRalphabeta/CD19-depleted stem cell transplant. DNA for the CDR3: TGCAGCGTTTTCCCTTTGTTCTTCGAAGGTGGCTACACCTTC. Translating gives CSVFPLFFEGGYTF.